This T cell receptor beta chain originates from a study of CD8 T cells in ankylosing spondylitis. General study findings and limits: Blood from ankylosing spondylitis patients appeared to carry a characteristic roughly 8-variant TCR beta motif.

This clonotype was seen a few times. Its antigen is undetermined. TCRdb reprocessed the 5' RACE reads via MiXCR and lists one record per CDR3 protein. Among 450,000 to 550,000 distinct CDR3 sequences listed, approximately 5.3% were seen once. J lost 6 bases, V lost 2 bases, and 2 bases had no gene match. The V gene's germline CDR1 is ENHRY and CDR2 SYGVKD. The CDR3 extends over 15 amino acids. Sequenced material: blood, either unsorted or a sorted T cell fraction (not recorded which). The source of this sequence is a male donor with ankylosing spondylitis. This sequence joins TRBV10-3 and TRBJ2-3; 13 positions agree with TRBD2. CDR3 loop: CAISEGLAGVDTQYF. In nucleotides, the CDR3 is TGTGCCATCAGTGAGGGACTAGCGGGGGTGGATACGCAGTATTTT.